The next 14 T cell receptor beta chains were all read from a single sample in a study of beta chain features in type 1 diabetes. Overall study findings and caveats: Among all four CD4+ subsets, Type 1 diabetes patients had TCRB CDR3s that were moderately but significantly shorter.

Expressed TCRB transcripts were sequenced, since all the RNA that had been isolated was reverse transcribed. Profiling relied on immunoSEQ multiplex PCR, and the TCRdb table lists in-frame clones only, not all of them. The sample shows 250,000 to 300,000 clones, around 15% of them seen only once. Which antigens these TCRs recognize remains unknown. Material for sequencing was naive CD4+ T cells from blood. The source of these receptors is a man younger than 40 with type 1 diabetes.

The V call is TRBV7-9, the J call TRBJ1-5; 7 nucleotides agree with TRBD1. Germline CDR1 and CDR2: SEHNR and FQNEAQ (reference sequence). The CDR3 is 15 residues long. With 5 bases clipped from V and 4 bases from J, the junction kept 8 bases outside the gene matches. The DNA of the CDR3 is TGTGCCAGCAGCAGTACAGGGGCCCAAAATCAGCCCCAGCATTTT. Its translation: CASSSTGAQNQPQHF.

This clone was detected a few times. The chain joins TRBV19 to TRBJ2-5; D is unclear. The CDR3 is 15 amino acids. The V end lost 1 base, the J end lost 0 bases, and 9 bases lay between the germline ends. CDR1 and CDR2 (germline): LNHDA, SQIVND (reference sequence). The CDR3 loop reads CASSIGATYQETQYF. The CDR3 nucleotides read TGTGCCAGTAGTATAGGTGCGACTTACCAAGAGACCCAGTACTTC.

The table lists this clone with a few counts. V usage is TRBV28 and J usage is TRBJ1-5, with 8 bases identical to TRBD1. The CDR3 is 14 residues long. The germline CDR1 and CDR2 sequences are MDHEN and SYDVKM. After removal of 7 bases from V and 5 bases from J, the junction contained 7 bases not matched to a gene. CDR3 protein: CASITGQVDQPQHF. The CDR3, as DNA: TGTGCCAGCATCACGGGACAGGTAGATCAGCCCCAGCATTTT.

V and J are TRBV6-6 and TRBJ1-5; 9 positions match TRBD1. V was clipped by 4 bases and J by 7 bases; unmatched bases: 5. CDR3 length equals 14 residues. Germline loops: CDR1 MNHNY, CDR2 SVGAGI (reference sequence). The CDR3 loop reads CASSSRTGDQPQHF. The CDR3 coding sequence is TGTGCCAGCAGTTCAAGGACAGGGGACCAGCCCCAGCATTTT.

This clone was seen only a few times. The chain recombines TRBV27 with TRBJ1-1, with D possibly matching TRBD1 (5 bases). The germline V gene has CDR1 MNHEY and CDR2 SMNVEV (reference sequence). V was clipped by 5 bases and J by 2 bases, with 15 bases between them. CDR3 size: 15 residues. CDR3 nucleotide sequence: TGTGCCAGCAGTCCACGACAGCACCTTAACACTGAAGCTTTCTTT. Translation gives CASSPRQHLNTEAFF.

The chain carries TRBV4-2 and TRBJ2-3; D is perhaps TRBD2 (6 bases). The V gene lost 1 base and the J gene lost 3 bases, with 11 bases spanning the gap. This CDR3 spans 15 amino acids. CDR1 is LGHNA, CDR2 YNFKEQ, per germline. CDR3: CASSQGLERTDTQYF. The CDR3 DNA reads TGTGCCAGCAGCCAAGGACTAGAGAGGACAGATACGCAGTATTTT.

The chain combines TRBV29-1 with TRBJ2-7; the D gene is possibly TRBD2 (6 bases). The CDR3 runs to 14 residues. The germline V and J ends were trimmed by 6 bases and 0 bases, with 15 bases remaining between them. From germline, CDR1 is SQVTM and CDR2 ANQGSEA. The CDR3 bases are TGCAGCGTGGATAGCGGATCGGGCTCCTACGAGCAGTACTTC. Its protein is CSVDSGSGSYEQYF.

The DNA for the CDR3 is TGTGCCAGCAGCTTAGCGCCTACTAGCGGGAGTGGGACAGATACGCAGTATTTT. This gives the protein CASSLAPTSGSGTDTQYF. The V gene is TRBV7-2, the J gene TRBJ2-3, with 11 bases identical to TRBD2. The CDR3 spans 18 residues. Per germline, CDR1 SGHTA and CDR2 FQGNSA. The V gene end was trimmed by 0 bases and the J gene end by 3 bases; junction bases not matched to a gene: 8.

This clone was recorded once. The V call is TRBV7-7, the J call TRBJ2-7; possibly TRBD2 for D (5 bases). The V end was cut by 5 bases, the J end by 6 bases, with 17 bases between. CDR1 and CDR2 (germline): SSHAT, FNYEAQ (reference sequence). This CDR3 is built from 14 residues. In nucleotides, the CDR3 is TGTGCCAGCAGCCCACAACCGGGCGGGCGCGAGCAGTACTTC. Translation gives CASSPQPGGREQYF.

The chain employs TRBV19 and TRBJ2-1, with TRBD2 as a possible D gene (6 bases). Trimming removed 5 bases at V and 2 bases at J, with 19 bases between. The CDR3 covers 17 residues. Germline V lookup: CDR1 LNHDA, CDR2 SQIVND (reference sequence). The CDR3 sequence: CASSVGGATSTYNEQFF. The CDR3 DNA reads TGTGCCAGTAGTGTGGGGGGTGCAACTTCCACCTACAATGAGCAGTTCTTC.

The genes are TRBV20-1 and TRBJ2-1; possible D gene TRBD2, 5 bases. V gave up 5 bases and J gave up 6 bases, with 8 bases separating them. CDR3 length: 11 amino acids. CDR1 is DFQATT, CDR2 SNEGSKA, per germline (reference sequence). This CDR3 is CSASTSNEQFF. The CDR3, as DNA: TGCAGTGCTTCCACTAGCAATGAGCAGTTCTTC.

This clone was counted only a few times. One end of the junction fails to match germline, which may point to a read error. This sequence joins TRBV2 and TRBJ2-3, with 10 nucleotides matching TRBD2. The germline V gene encodes CDR1 SNHLY and CDR2 FYNNEI. The CDR3 consists of 15 residues. This CDR3 reads CASSGMSLAGDAQYF. CDR3 DNA sequence: TGTGCCAGCAGTGGGATGAGTCTAGCGGGAGATGCGCAGTATTTT.

This chain connects TRBV27 to TRBJ1-4; D not certain. V lost 4 bases to trimming and J lost 7 bases, with 10 bases between them. The V gene's germline CDR1 is MNHEY and CDR2 SMNVEV (reference sequence). The CDR3 length is 13 residues. The DNA of the CDR3 is TGTGCCAGCAGTTCCCCACGGGGTGAAAAACTGTTTTTT. The encoded protein is CASSSPRGEKLFF.

This clone came up a few times. This chain links TRBV6-5 with TRBJ1-5; D ambiguous. The CDR3 runs 12 residues. V dropped 7 bases and J dropped 9 bases, with 13 bases sitting between them. Germline V CDR1 and CDR2: MNHEY, SVGAGI. CDR3 DNA sequence: TGTGCCAGCACGGGATTTATGCGGCCCCAGCATTTT. It encodes CASTGFMRPQHF.